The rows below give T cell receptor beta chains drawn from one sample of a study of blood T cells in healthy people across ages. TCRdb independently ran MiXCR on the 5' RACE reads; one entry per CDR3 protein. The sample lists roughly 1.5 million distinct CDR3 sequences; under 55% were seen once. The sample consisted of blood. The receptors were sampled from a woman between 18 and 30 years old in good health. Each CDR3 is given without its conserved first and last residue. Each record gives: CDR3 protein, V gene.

CDR3aa: SVVGTTGELF; v_gene: TRBV29-1
CDR3aa: ASSSVIGTGGFGANVLT; v_gene: TRBV7-9
CDR3aa: ASRSGQGPKLF; v_gene: TRBV7-8
CDR3aa: ASSPTPTGLNGYT; v_gene: TRBV4-1
CDR3aa: ASSRSGSTNNEQF; v_gene: TRBV6-2/TRBV6-3
CDR3aa: ASSQHFSGETQY; v_gene: TRBV3-1
CDR3aa: ASSPKPSAETNTGELF; v_gene: TRBV13
CDR3aa: ASSLGLAGYVEQY; v_gene: TRBV7-2
CDR3aa: ASSYSGQFRNEQF; v_gene: TRBV6-5
CDR3aa: ASPRRFLTEAF; v_gene: TRBV4-3
CDR3aa: ASSVDRGGYDTGELF; v_gene: TRBV9
CDR3aa: AISEPQNTEAF; v_gene: TRBV10-3
CDR3aa: AWTDRGNQPQH; v_gene: TRBV30
CDR3aa: ASTEGSYGYT; v_gene: TRBV12-3/TRBV12-4
CDR3aa: ASSESAPTGLDTQY; v_gene: TRBV27
CDR3aa: ASSPVYGGRTDTQY; v_gene: TRBV6-2/TRBV6-3
CDR3aa: GVAGRTYNEQF; v_gene: TRBV29-1
CDR3aa: ASKITGGAYEQY; v_gene: TRBV7-9
CDR3aa: SVGLGLTYQETQY; v_gene: TRBV29-1
CDR3aa: ASGVFHTEAF; v_gene: TRBV6-1
CDR3aa: ASSLQGGTTEAF; v_gene: TRBV7-3
CDR3aa: ASSSSGTGGRYEQY; v_gene: TRBV28
CDR3aa: ASSYLQVNTGELF; v_gene: TRBV6-2/TRBV6-3
CDR3aa: ASSLEVGGHT; v_gene: TRBV12-3/TRBV12-4
CDR3aa: ATSEPNGDTQY; v_gene: TRBV24-1
CDR3aa: ASSPLAGGGNEQY; v_gene: TRBV28
CDR3aa: ATSRANMGFRGTEAF; v_gene: TRBV15
CDR3aa: ASSQDAAGLSYEQY; v_gene: TRBV4-3
CDR3aa: ASSSLGNPYEQF; v_gene: TRBV5-6
CDR3aa: SARTALEETQY; v_gene: TRBV29-1
CDR3aa: ASSLAVGTVTEAF; v_gene: TRBV7-2
CDR3aa: ASSPERVVTNEKLF; v_gene: TRBV4-2
CDR3aa: ASSQDSRRANYGYT; v_gene: TRBV4-1
CDR3aa: ASSPFHQETQY; v_gene: TRBV7-2
CDR3aa: ASSDRIHPEQF; v_gene: TRBV6-2/TRBV6-3
CDR3aa: SARDGNQETQY; v_gene: TRBV20-1
CDR3aa: ASSYSIGLATITYNEQF; v_gene: TRBV6-2/TRBV6-3
CDR3aa: ASSSFGQGRTEAF; v_gene: TRBV12-3/TRBV12-4
CDR3aa: SCRLPQETQY; v_gene: TRBV29-1
CDR3aa: ACRGQNSPLH; v_gene: TRBV27
CDR3aa: ATSRVRESNEQF; v_gene: TRBV15
CDR3aa: ASSPGTEPYNEQF; v_gene: TRBV5-6
CDR3aa: ASSSRQGLPQH; v_gene: TRBV7-2
CDR3aa: ASSKPGGPRSTDTQY; v_gene: TRBV9